This TCR beta chain comes out of a study of blood T cell repertoires in COVID-19. Trimming left V 1 base short and J 4 bases short, with 5 bases between. Germline-derived CDR1 and CDR2 are SGHAT and FQNNGV. This CDR3 comprises 13 residues. Sequencing was performed with immunoSEQ multiplex PCR; in TCRdb, only in-frame clones are kept and a portion is missing. The sample lists roughly 130,000 clones, roughly 80% occurring once. The rearrangement uses TRBV11-2 and TRBJ2-1; D ambiguous. Sequencing was performed on peripheral blood. The clonotype originates from a woman aged 50 to 60 with acute or convalescent COVID-19. The CDR3: CASSLVSYNEQFF. In DNA, the CDR3 is TGTGCCAGCAGCTTAGTTAGTTACAATGAGCAGTTCTTC.